Below are 23 T cell receptor beta chains sequenced from a single sample in a study of control samples from healthy donors and cancer patients. TCRdb keeps only in-frame clones here, not all; method: immunoSEQ multiplex PCR. The data hold roughly 30,000 clones, with about 85% observed a single time. The sequencing input was formalin-fixed, paraffin-embedded tissue. The receptor set was obtained from a female donor with melanoma.

The gene calls are TRBV5-1 and TRBJ1-6, with D unclear. V gave up 0 bases and J gave up 0 bases, with 13 bases separating them. The length of the CDR3 is 18 residues. Per germline, CDR1 SGHRS and CDR2 YFSETQ. CDR3 amino acids: CASSLEAVPSSYNSPLHF. The DNA of the CDR3 is TGCGCCAGCAGCTTGGAGGCAGTTCCAAGCTCCTATAATTCACCCCTCCACTTT. The full variable domain, completed using reference TRBV5-1 and TRBJ1-6, is KAGVTQTPRYLIKTRGQQVTLSCSPISGHRSVSWYQQTPGQGLQFLFEYFSETQRNKGNFPGRFSGRQFSNSRSEMNVSTLELGDSALYLCASSLEAVPSSYNSPLHFGNGTRLTVT.

CDR3 in DNA: TGTGCCAGTTATGGGCGGGAGAACACCGGGGAGCTGTTTTTT. Translated: CASYGRENTGELFF. The chain is built from TRBV28 and TRBJ2-2, with D maybe TRBD2 (6 bases). There are 14 residues in the CDR3. CDR1 and CDR2 (germline): MDHEN, SYDVKM. Deletions cut 9 bases from V and 1 base from J, with 12 bases between.

The J gene is TRBJ2-7, the V gene TRBV2; either TRBD1 or TRBD2 may fit D (6 bases each). The CDR3 loop spans 14 amino acids. The V gene's germline CDR1 is SNHLY and CDR2 FYNNEI. Trimming cost V 2 bases and J 2 bases, with 10 bases left between them. CDR3 region: CASSELGGPYEQYF. The CDR3 DNA sequence: TGTGCCAGCAGTGAATTGGGGGGCCCCTACGAGCAGTACTTC. The whole variable domain, remainder taken from reference TRBV2 and TRBJ2-7, is EPEVTQTPSHQVTQMGQEVILRCVPISNHLYFYWYRQILGQKVEFLVSFYNNEISEKSEIFDDQFSVERPDGSNFTLKIRSTKLEDSAMYFCASSELGGPYEQYFGPGTRLTVT.

This clone was picked up a small number of times. V and J are TRBV19 and TRBJ2-3, with D hard to call. The V gene's germline CDR1 is LNHDA and CDR2 SQIVND (reference sequence). The CDR3 contains 11 residues. V lost 4 bases to trimming and J lost 4 bases, with 3 bases between them. The CDR3 coding sequence is TGTGCCAGTAGTACCCCAGATACGCAGTATTTT. This encodes CASSTPDTQYF.

DNA of the CDR3: TGTGCCAGCAGTTACGGGACTAGCGGGTACTTTGACGAAGAGCAGTTCTTC. As protein: CASSYGTSGYFDEEQFF. The V and J genes are TRBV6-2 or TRBV6-3 and TRBJ2-1; 12 bases align to TRBD2. V gave up 2 bases and J gave up 10 bases; unmatched junction bases: 12. This CDR3 contains 17 residues. Germline V lookup: CDR1 MNHEY, CDR2 SVGEGT.

The chain has TRBV27 and TRBJ2-5, with TRBD2 matching 7 bases. Germline V lookup: CDR1 MNHEY, CDR2 SMNVEV (reference sequence). With V trimmed by 6 bases and J by 5 bases, 12 bases remained unmatched. The length of the CDR3 is 15 residues. This CDR3 is CASSRGVRGTETQYF. CDR3 DNA: TGTGCCAGCAGCCGGGGGGTCCGTGGTACCGAGACCCAGTACTTC.

The chain has TRBV7-2 and TRBJ2-1; possible D gene TRBD2, 6 bases. V lost 1 base and J 9 bases, leaving 13 bases between the germline ends. The germline V gene has CDR1 SGHTA and CDR2 FQGNSA. The CDR3 runs 14 residues. For the CDR3, the DNA is TGTGCCAGCAGCTTAGGCGGGATGTCCGCTGAGCAGTTCTTC. Amino acid sequence: CASSLGGMSAEQFF.

This clone was detected once. The rearrangement uses TRBV5-5 and TRBJ2-7; 7 positions agree with TRBD1. CDR3 length: 14 residues. Germline lookup yields CDR1 SGHKS and CDR2 YYEKEE (reference sequence). V was pared by 5 bases and J by 4 bases, with 9 bases of the junction left unmatched. The CDR3 loop is CASSPGTDGYEQYF. DNA for the CDR3: TGTGCCAGCAGTCCCGGGACAGATGGGTACGAGCAGTACTTC.

The V gene is TRBV9, the J gene TRBJ1-6, with TRBD1 as a possible D gene (5 bases). Trimming took off 0 bases at V and 9 bases at J, with 16 bases between the two ends. Germline V gives CDR1 SGDLS, CDR2 YYNGEE. CDR3 size: 16 residues. The CDR3: CASSVGSWGIGSPLHF. The CDR3 DNA follows: TGTGCCAGCAGCGTAGGTTCTTGGGGGATAGGTTCACCCCTCCACTTT.

The chain has TRBV4-3 and TRBJ1-6; 7 positions match TRBD1. Germline-derived CDR1 and CDR2 are LGHNA and YSLEER. V was pared by 2 bases and J by 9 bases, with 7 bases of the junction left unmatched. The CDR3 spans 15 residues. The CDR3 sequence is CASSQSTGEASPLHF. The CDR3 DNA sequence: TGCGCCAGCAGCCAATCTACAGGGGAGGCTTCACCCCTCCACTTT.

J is TRBJ2-2 and V is TRBV7-2, with 7 bases aligning to TRBD2. Germline V gives CDR1 SGHTA, CDR2 FQGNSA. This CDR3 spans 16 amino acids. With 3 bases clipped from V and 7 bases from J, the junction kept 11 bases outside the gene matches. CDR3 sequence (DNA): TGTGCCAGCAGCTTCTCCGCGGCGGGAGTCATCGGGGAGCTGTTTTTT. Its protein product is CASSFSAAGVIGELFF.

This chain joins TRBV5-1 and TRBJ2-1, with TRBD1 as a possible D gene (5 bases). This CDR3 comprises 15 residues. CDR1 is SGHRS, CDR2 YFSETQ, per germline. V was clipped by 0 bases and J by 4 bases, with 11 bases between them. CDR3 protein: CASSLAGAGYNEQFF. The CDR3 bases are TGCGCCAGCAGCTTGGCGGGTGCAGGGTACAATGAGCAGTTCTTC.

The J gene is TRBJ2-1, the V gene TRBV9; the match to TRBD2 covers 11 bases. Germline CDR1 reads SGDLS; CDR2 reads YYNGEE. This CDR3 has 14 residues. The J segment lost 9 bases and the V segment lost 4 bases, leaving 6 bases of the junction unmatched. The CDR3 DNA reads TGTGCCAGCAGCTTCACTAGCGGGAGTGTTGAGCAGTTCTTC. This codes for CASSFTSGSVEQFF.

This clone appeared a few times. V gene TRBV19 combines with J gene TRBJ1-2, with D hard to call. V was pared by 3 bases and J by 7 bases, with 12 bases between. Germline loops: CDR1 LNHDA, CDR2 SQIVND (reference sequence). CDR3 length equals 13 residues. The CDR3 loop is CASSIEGIGGYTF. In DNA form, the CDR3 reads TGTGCCAGTAGTATTGAGGGTATTGGTGGCTACACCTTC.

The chain couples TRBV7-2 to TRBJ2-7; 7 bases are shared with TRBD2. V was pared by 4 bases and J by 8 bases, with 17 bases of the junction left unmatched. Germline CDR1 and CDR2: SGHTA and FQGNSA. The CDR3 is made up of 16 amino acids. CDR3 bases: TGTGCCAGCAGCTCATTAGCGGGCAGGGTTGGGCTCAAGCAGTACTTC. It yields the protein CASSSLAGRVGLKQYF.

The V call is TRBV6-5, the J call TRBJ2-3, with 12 bases lining up with TRBD2. Germline CDR1 MNHEY, CDR2 SVGAGI. There are 15 residues in the CDR3. The J segment lost 9 bases and the V segment lost 7 bases, leaving 11 bases of the junction unmatched. CDR3: CASTRLAGGAGTQYF. The CDR3 DNA reads as TGTGCCAGCACACGGCTAGCGGGAGGGGCAGGGACGCAGTATTTT.

V is TRBV7-6 and J is TRBJ2-1; either TRBD1 or TRBD2 may fit D (6 bases each). Germline V CDR1 and CDR2: SGHVS, FNYEAQ. The CDR3 contains 15 residues. V was shortened by 2 bases and J by 5 bases, with 13 bases between the two germline ends. CDR3 DNA sequence: TGTGCCAGCAGCTTACCGACAGGAGGGGACAATGAGCAGTTCTTC. Amino acid sequence: CASSLPTGGDNEQFF. Full variable domain (outside the CDR3, taken from reference TRBV7-6 and TRBJ2-1): GAGVSQSPRYKVTKRGQDVALRCDPISGHVSLYWYRQALGQGPEFLTYFNYEAQQDKSGLPNDRFSAERPEGSISTLTIQRTEQRDSAMYRCASSLPTGGDNEQFFGPGTRLTVL.

This clone was observed a few times. The V and J genes are TRBV6-2 or TRBV6-3 and TRBJ2-2; D possibly corresponds to TRBD1 (5 bases). V was pared by 6 bases and J by 3 bases, with 14 bases between. The CDR3 runs 15 residues. Germline loops: CDR1 MNHEY, CDR2 SVGEGT. CDR3 sequence (DNA): TGTGCCAGCAGCAGGGCCCTAACGTACACCGGGGAGCTGTTTTTT. Protein: CASSRALTYTGELFF.

This sequence joins TRBV30 and TRBJ1-3, with a weak D call TRBD1 (6 bases). Trimming cost V 5 bases and J 7 bases, with 21 bases left between them. CDR1 is GTSNPN, CDR2 SVGIG, per germline (reference sequence). The CDR3 has 15 residues. This CDR3 is CAWRNQGQGWNTIYF. CDR3 coding DNA: TGTGCCTGGCGCAACCAGGGGCAGGGTTGGAACACCATATATTTT.

CDR3 in amino acids: CASSPRDAPAGQYF. The DNA for the CDR3 is TGTGCCAGTAGTCCCCGGGACGCCCCAGCAGGGCAGTACTTC. The rearrangement uses TRBV19 and TRBJ2-7; D could derive from TRBD1 or TRBD2 (5 bases each). Germline-derived CDR1 and CDR2 are LNHDA and SQIVND (reference sequence). V lost 5 bases and J 9 bases, leaving 20 bases between the germline ends. This CDR3 is built from 14 residues.

The chain combines TRBV12-3 or TRBV12-4 with TRBJ1-2; TRBD1 agrees at 7 bases. V lost 5 bases and J lost 4; bases outside the gene matches: 4. The CDR3 runs 13 residues. CDR3 in amino acids: CASSTSGGYGYTF. DNA for the CDR3: TGTGCCAGCAGTACTTCAGGGGGCTATGGCTACACCTTC.

This clone appeared once. J is TRBJ1-3 and V is TRBV7-8; 8 nucleotides line up with TRBD1. Germline V gene sequence: CDR1 SGHVS, CDR2 FQNEAQ. Losses at the gene ends were 1 base for V and 2 bases for J; bases not matched to a gene: 4. This CDR3 comprises 16 residues. For the CDR3, the DNA is TGTGCCAGCAGCTTAGGGACAGGGTCAACTGGAAACACCATATATTTT. Translation: CASSLGTGSTGNTIYF.

This rearrangement joins TRBV7-9 to TRBJ2-4; D uncertain. The CDR3 runs 14 residues. Germline V gene lookup returns CDR1 SEHNR and CDR2 FQNEAQ (reference sequence). V was clipped by 6 bases and J by 0 bases, with 9 bases between them. In nucleotides, the CDR3 is TGTGCCAGCAGTCCTAATCTAGCCAAAAACATTCAGTACTTC. Protein: CASSPNLAKNIQYF.